Each of the 27 T cell receptor beta chains below was sequenced from the same sample in a study of shared clonotypes between healthy human individuals. Profiled with immunoSEQ multiplex PCR; TCRdb holds only in-frame clones, not every one. This sample has roughly 1,500,000 clones, with about 98% found just once. Sample: naive CD4+ T cells sorted from blood. Subset of the sample: CD45RA+ positively selected. The receptors originated from a man aged 25 to 40 in good health.

This chain connects TRBV27 to TRBJ2-7; D call uncertain. This CDR3 comprises 16 residues. V was shortened by 3 bases and J by 4 bases, with 19 bases between the two germline ends. Germline loops: CDR1 MNHEY, CDR2 SMNVEV (reference sequence). DNA of the CDR3: TGTGCCAGCAGTTTCTCAACGCTATCAAGGCCATACGAGCAGTACTTC. Protein product: CASSFSTLSRPYEQYF.

This sequence joins TRBV5-1 and TRBJ2-1; 8 bases match TRBD2. The J segment lost 5 bases and the V segment lost 0 bases, leaving 4 bases of the junction unmatched. Germline V gene lookup returns CDR1 SGHRS and CDR2 YFSETQ. CDR3 length: 15 amino acids. The CDR3 sequence is CASSLVGGDHNEQFF. CDR3 DNA: TGCGCCAGCAGCTTGGTCGGGGGGGACCACAATGAGCAGTTCTTC.

About this clone: Distinct nucleotide sequences in the sample also encode this CDR3. This chain links TRBV5-1 with TRBJ2-2; no firm D call. The CDR3 sequence is 14 residues long. V dropped 0 bases and J dropped 3 bases, with 6 bases sitting between them. The germline gives CDR1 SGHRS, CDR2 YFSETQ. The CDR3 is CASSLVVDTGELFF. CDR3 DNA: TGCGCCAGCAGCTTGGTGGTGGACACCGGGGAGCTGTTTTTT.

The rearrangement joins TRBV10-3 to TRBJ2-7; 9 positions agree with TRBD2. The CDR3 consists of 14 residues. V was pared by 4 bases and J by 1 base, with 2 bases of the junction left unmatched. Germline V CDR1 and CDR2: ENHRY, SYGVKD. In DNA, the CDR3 is TGTGCCATCAGTGCTAGCGGGGAATCCTACGAGCAGTACTTC. Amino acid sequence: CAISASGESYEQYF.

This clone has only one observation. The chain joins TRBV4-3 to TRBJ1-4; D uncertain. The CDR3 is 13 amino acids. CDR1 and CDR2 (germline): LGHNA, YSLEER. Trimming shortened V by 4 bases and J by 5 bases, and 8 bases separated the two germline ends. The CDR3 loop reads CASSLFVNEKLFF. In DNA, the CDR3 is TGCGCCAGCAGCCTCTTCGTGAATGAAAAACTGTTTTTT.

The genes are TRBV7-9 and TRBJ2-7; perhaps D is TRBD1 or TRBD2 (6 bases each). The CDR3 runs 15 residues. Germline V CDR1 and CDR2: SEHNR, FQNEAQ (reference sequence). V lost 2 bases and J 5 bases, leaving 16 bases between the germline ends. The DNA for the CDR3 is TGTGCCAGCAGCTTAATCGGGACGGGGGCTAACGAGCAGTACTTC. Protein product: CASSLIGTGANEQYF.

Points on this clone: Other DNA sequences within the sample encode an identical CDR3. CDR3 in DNA: TGTGCCAGCAGCTTAGACGGTAGCTCCTACAATGAGCAGTTCTTC. Its translation is CASSLDGSSYNEQFF. The chain carries TRBV11-2 and TRBJ2-1; D call uncertain. The CDR3 consists of 15 residues. V was shortened by 0 bases and J by 0 bases, with 6 bases between the two germline ends. CDR1 SGHAT and CDR2 FQNNGV come from the germline V gene.

The chain carries TRBV9 and TRBJ2-5; 9 bases agree with TRBD2. The CDR3 consists of 19 residues. CDR1 is SGDLS, CDR2 YYNGEE, per germline. V was pared by 0 bases and J by 5 bases, with 17 bases of the junction left unmatched. The CDR3 DNA sequence: TGTGCCAGCAGCGTAGGGCCCTGGGGAGCGGGAGGATGGGGGGAGACCCAGTACTTC. It is translated as CASSVGPWGAGGWGETQYF.

This rearrangement joins TRBV11-2 to TRBJ2-7; D is possibly TRBD2 (6 bases). The CDR3 totals 17 residues. From germline, CDR1 is SGHAT and CDR2 FQNNGV. V lost 0 bases to trimming and J lost 2 bases, with 17 bases between them. Written as DNA, the CDR3 is TGTGCCAGCAGCTTAGATGCGACTAGTTCTCTCACCTACGAGCAGTACTTC. Its protein product is CASSLDATSSLTYEQYF.

This sequence joins TRBV18 and TRBJ1-1; D may be TRBD1 (5 bases). The V and J ends lost 2 bases and 3 bases respectively, with 19 bases between them. The CDR3 is 17 residues long. Germline CDR1 reads KGHSH; CDR2 reads LQKENI. Written as DNA, the CDR3 is TGTGCCAGCTCACCAGGCCGATTACAGGCGTTAGACACTGAAGCTTTCTTT. It yields the protein CASSPGRLQALDTEAFF. The variable domain in full, completed from reference TRBV18 and TRBJ1-1, reads NAGVMQNPRHLVRRRGQEARLRCSPMKGHSHVYWYRQLPEEGLKFMVYLQKENIIDESGMPKERFSAEFPKEGPSILRIQQVVRGDSAAYFCASSPGRLQALDTEAFFGQGTRLTVV.

This clone was observed a single time. The chain has TRBV28 and TRBJ1-2; possibly TRBD1 for D (6 bases). Trimming took 2 bases from V and 2 from J, leaving 12 bases between them. CDR1 and CDR2 from the germline V gene are MDHEN and SYDVKM. CDR3 length equals 15 residues. The CDR3 nucleotides read TGTGCCAGCAGTTTACTCCCTGACAGGAACTATGGCTACACCTTC. Translating it yields CASSLLPDRNYGYTF.

V usage is TRBV11-3 and J usage is TRBJ2-1; 16 nucleotides align to TRBD2. Germline V gene sequence: CDR1 SGHNT, CDR2 YENEEA. The V and J ends lost 3 bases and 3 bases, in that order; junction bases with no gene match: 5. The CDR3 runs 18 residues. In DNA, the CDR3 is TGTGCCAGCAGCTTGGGGGGACTAGCGGGAGGGGTCTACAATGAGCAGTTCTTC. As protein: CASSLGGLAGGVYNEQFF. The full variable domain, its missing parts supplied by reference TRBV11-3 and TRBJ2-1, is EAGVVQSPRYKIIEKKQPVAFWCNPISGHNTLYWYLQNLGQGPELLIRYENEEAVDDSQLPKDRFSAERLKGVDSTLKIQPAELGDSAVYLCASSLGGLAGGVYNEQFFGPGTRLTVL.

This chain connects TRBV18 to TRBJ1-5; D ambiguous. Germline V CDR1 and CDR2: KGHSH, LQKENI. Trimming shortened V by 4 bases and J by 0 bases, and 10 bases separated the two germline ends. The CDR3 totals 15 residues. DNA of the CDR3: TGTGCCAGCTCACTCTCCTCGGATAGCAATCAGCCCCAGCATTTT. Encoded protein: CASSLSSDSNQPQHF.

This clone was recorded once. The V gene is TRBV5-1, the J gene TRBJ2-3; no clear D gene. The germline V and J ends were trimmed by 4 bases and 5 bases, with 11 bases remaining between them. The CDR3 sequence is 13 residues long. Germline V lookup: CDR1 SGHRS, CDR2 YFSETQ. CDR3 in amino acids: CASSPPGVDTQYF. CDR3 DNA: TGCGCCAGCAGCCCACCTGGAGTAGATACGCAGTATTTT.

The rearrangement uses TRBV7-9 and TRBJ1-2; D is unresolved. Trimming left V 0 bases short and J 4 bases short, with 9 bases between. The CDR3 runs to 14 residues. Germline CDR1 and CDR2: SEHNR and FQNEAQ (reference sequence). The CDR3 protein is CASSLALTTYGYTF. CDR3 in DNA: TGTGCCAGCAGCTTAGCGTTAACTACCTATGGCTACACCTTC.

The genes are TRBV28 and TRBJ2-7; D not certain. The V and J ends lost 5 bases and 6 bases respectively, with 17 bases between them. The CDR3 extends over 14 amino acids. Germline V gene lookup returns CDR1 MDHEN and CDR2 SYDVKM. The DNA for the CDR3 is TGTGCCAGCAGTCCGACCGGCGGTTTTCGCGAGCAGTACTTC. Residues: CASSPTGGFREQYF.

The rearrangement joins TRBV9 to TRBJ2-5; TRBD2 aligns across 8 bases. The germline V gene encodes CDR1 SGDLS and CDR2 YYNGEE. The CDR3 extends over 16 amino acids. V dropped 2 bases and J dropped 5; count of bases not matched to a gene: 11. The DNA for the CDR3 is TGTGCCAGCAGCGTCTTGGGGATAGCGGGAATGGAGACCCAGTACTTC. This codes for CASSVLGIAGMETQYF.

Note on this clone: The same CDR3 can be traced to other DNA sequences in this sample. The CDR3 coding sequence is TGTGCCAGCAGTCGTACAGGGGTCTATGGCTACACCTTC. Protein sequence: CASSRTGVYGYTF. This chain links TRBV28 with TRBJ1-2, with TRBD1 identical over 7 bases. From germline, CDR1 is MDHEN and CDR2 SYDVKM. This CDR3 is built from 13 residues. Losses at the gene ends were 5 bases for V and 4 bases for J; bases not matched to a gene: 4.

The rearrangement joins TRBV7-6 to TRBJ2-5, with 7 bases matching TRBD1. Germline trimming cut 5 bases from V and 3 bases from J; bases unmatched to any gene: 6. This CDR3 is built from 14 residues. Germline V lookup: CDR1 SGHVS, CDR2 FNYEAQ. CDR3 sequence (DNA): TGTGCCAGCAGCCCCGGGACAGCAAAAGAGACCCAGTACTTC. This sequence encodes CASSPGTAKETQYF.

The chain uses TRBV2 and TRBJ1-1; a weak D match, TRBD1 (6 bases). Trimming stripped 2 bases from V and 0 bases from J, with 16 bases between. Germline V gene data show CDR1 as SNHLY and CDR2 as FYNNEI. The CDR3 extends over 17 amino acids. The CDR3 DNA sequence: TGTGCCAGCAGTGAAAACAGGGCACAGATTATGAACACTGAAGCTTTCTTT. Translating gives CASSENRAQIMNTEAFF.

For this clone: The junction departs from the called germline gene at one end, perhaps through a read error. The J gene is TRBJ2-7, the V gene TRBV9; 9 positions agree with TRBD1. Per germline, CDR1 SGDLS and CDR2 YYNGEE. This CDR3 has 12 residues. The CDR3 region is CASSATGTGLNF. The CDR3 coding sequence is TGTGCCAGCAGCGCAACCGGGACAGGGCTCAACTTC. Complete variable domain (other parts from reference TRBV9 and TRBJ2-7): DSGVTQTPKHLITATGQRVTLRCSPRSGDLSVYWYQQSLDQGLQFLIQYYNGEERAKGNILERFSAQQFPDLHSELNLSSLELGDSALYFCASSATGTGLNFGPGTRLTVT.

The sample holds one count of this clone. The chain is built from TRBV6-5 and TRBJ2-7; TRBD2 matches 8 bases. This CDR3 contains 15 residues. J lost 2 bases, V lost 6 bases, and 9 bases had no gene match. In germline, CDR1 is MNHEY, CDR2 SVGAGI. This CDR3 reads CASSQTGGPTYEQYF. The CDR3 DNA sequence: TGTGCCAGCAGCCAGACGGGGGGGCCAACCTACGAGCAGTACTTC.

The chain recombines TRBV25-1 with TRBJ2-1, with no clear D. The CDR3 sequence is 11 residues long. Trimming took off 4 bases at V and 8 bases at J, with 6 bases between the two ends. Germline lookup yields CDR1 MGHDK and CDR2 SYGVNS. The CDR3 loop is CASSGSHEQFF. The CDR3 DNA is TGTGCCAGCAGTGGGAGTCATGAGCAGTTCTTC.

The rearrangement links TRBV19 to TRBJ2-2; TRBD2 might be the D (6 bases). CDR1 is LNHDA and CDR2 is SQIVND in the germline V gene (reference sequence). V dropped 3 bases and J dropped 7 bases, with 15 bases sitting between them. CDR3 length equals 15 residues. The CDR3 region has the DNA TGTGCCAGTAGTATTTCGGCAGGGAGGAGCGGGGAGCTGTTTTTT. It translates to CASSISAGRSGELFF.

This clone has a single count. CDR3 DNA sequence: TGTGCCAGCTCACGACGACACGGCCTCTACGAGCAGTACTTC. This sequence encodes CASSRRHGLYEQYF. The chain joins TRBV18 to TRBJ2-7; D is uncertain. The CDR3 contains 14 residues. V shed 4 bases and J shed 3 bases, with 13 bases lying between them. Germline assignment: CDR1 KGHSH and CDR2 LQKENI.

V gene TRBV7-3 combines with J gene TRBJ1-2; D remains ambiguous. The V and J ends lost 5 bases and 2 bases respectively, with 18 bases between them. Germline V lookup: CDR1 SGHTA, CDR2 FQGTGA. The CDR3 runs 16 residues. CDR3 DNA: TGTGCCAGCAGCCCCGAAGCCGGACGTAGGAACTATGGCTACACCTTC. This gives the protein CASSPEAGRRNYGYTF. Combining the CDR3 with reference TRBV7-3 and TRBJ1-2 gives the whole variable domain GAGVSQTPSNKVTEKGKYVELRCDPISGHTALYWYRQSLGQGPEFLIYFQGTGAADDSGLPNDRFFAVRPEGSVSTLKIQRTERGDSAVYLCASSPEAGRRNYGYTFGSGTRLTVV.

For the CDR3, the DNA is TGTGCCAGCAGCGACAGGATATCCTACGAGCAGTACTTC. This translates into CASSDRISYEQYF. This chain connects TRBV6-1 to TRBJ2-7; tentatively, D is TRBD1 (6 bases). CDR1 MNHNS and CDR2 SASEGT come from the germline V gene. The V gene lost 6 bases and the J gene lost 1 base, with 10 bases spanning the gap. This CDR3 is built from 13 residues.